What follows are 28 T cell receptor beta chains derived from one specimen sequenced in a study of blood T cells in healthy people across ages. It was with a sample-barcoded 5' primer and a J-beta primer mix that a second PCR of about 6 to 12 cycles was run. A single record per CDR3 protein comes from TCRdb applying MiXCR to the 5' RACE reads. The data hold roughly 550,000 distinct CDR3 sequences, with around 24% observed a single time. The data also belong to a second study, concerning T cells of mothers and their children.

Sequencing was performed on blood. These receptors originate from a boy younger than 18 in good health.

This clonotype was recorded a few times. The chain carries TRBV27 and TRBJ1-3, with D unclear. V lost 7 bases to trimming and J lost 8 bases, with 12 bases between them. CDR1 and CDR2 from the germline V gene are MNHEY and SMNVEV (reference sequence). The CDR3 extends over 12 amino acids. CDR3 loop: CASTSTEDTIYF. The CDR3 region has the DNA TGTGCCAGCACCTCAACCGAGGACACCATATATTTT.

The chain joins TRBV6-6 to TRBJ1-3; D remains ambiguous. The CDR3 length is 15 residues. The germline CDR1 and CDR2 sequences are MNHNY and SVGAGI (reference sequence). V lost 2 bases and J lost 0, with 8 bases in between. CDR3 coding DNA: TGTGCCAGCAGTTACGGAGGTATCTCTGGAAACACCATATATTTT. Translation gives CASSYGGISGNTIYF.

About this clonotype: The junction differs from germline at one of its ends, possibly a read error. The chain links TRBV7-9 to TRBJ2-3, with 15 bases lining up with TRBD2. The V gene's germline CDR1 is SEHNR and CDR2 FQNEAQ (reference sequence). The CDR3 consists of 16 residues. The CDR3 spells CVSSSWTSGGVDTQYF. CDR3 coding DNA: TGTGTCAGCAGCTCCTGGACTAGCGGGGGGGTAGATACGCAGTATTTT.

The chain recombines TRBV5-1 with TRBJ2-2; D is perhaps TRBD1 (6 bases). Trimming cost V 0 bases and J 6 bases, with 9 bases left between them. Per the germline V gene, CDR1 is SGHRS and CDR2 is YFSETQ. The length of the CDR3 is 14 residues. CDR3 protein: CASSLASGAGELFF. The CDR3 DNA is TGCGCCAGCAGCTTGGCCTCAGGGGCCGGGGAGCTGTTTTTT.

The sample holds many counts of this clonotype. The chain uses TRBV2 and TRBJ2-1, with 15 positions matching TRBD2. The germline V gene has CDR1 SNHLY and CDR2 FYNNEI. The CDR3 runs to 15 residues. The V gene end was trimmed by 7 bases and the J gene end by 6 bases; junction bases not matched to a gene: 4. CDR3 in DNA: TGTGCCAGCACTGGACTAGCGGGAGGGGGCAATGAGCAGTTCTTC. It translates to CASTGLAGGGNEQFF.

This clonotype was seen a few times. The rearrangement uses TRBV4-1 and TRBJ2-5, with D possibly being TRBD2 (6 bases). The length of the CDR3 is 17 residues. V was shortened by 0 bases and J by 0 bases, with 14 bases between the two germline ends. Germline lookup yields CDR1 MGHRA and CDR2 YSYEKL. The CDR3 protein is CASSQDRLETYQETQYF. The CDR3 bases are TGCGCCAGCAGCCAAGATCGACTAGAAACATACCAAGAGACCCAGTACTTC.

This clonotype was counted only a few times. The chain combines TRBV11-2 with TRBJ1-1; D is unresolved. CDR1 and CDR2 (germline): SGHAT, FQNNGV. With 1 base removed from V and 9 bases from J, the gap between germline ends came to 12 bases. The CDR3 length is 13 residues. The CDR3 coding sequence is TGTGCCAGCAGCTTAGTAGTCTCGGGGAAAGCTTTCTTT. Its protein is CASSLVVSGKAFF.

There are a few counts of this clonotype. The gene calls are TRBV15 and TRBJ1-6, with D hard to call. The CDR3 is made up of 16 amino acids. Between the trimmed V and J ends, which lost 0 bases and 3 bases, there was a span of 9 bases. Germline V gives CDR1 LNHNV, CDR2 YYDKDF (reference sequence). The CDR3: CATSREEGIYNSPLHF. The CDR3 DNA reads as TGTGCCACCAGCAGAGAGGAGGGCATCTATAATTCACCCCTCCACTTT.

A few counts support this clonotype. The rearrangement joins TRBV25-1 to TRBJ2-1; either TRBD1 or TRBD2 may fit D (6 bases each). CDR1 and CDR2 from the germline V gene are MGHDK and SYGVNS. The CDR3 spans 17 residues. Trimming stripped 7 bases from V and 6 bases from J, with 25 bases between. DNA for the CDR3: TGTGCCAGCAAAGGAGGGGGTTTAGGGGGGAAGTTCAATGAGCAGTTCTTC. Its protein product is CASKGGGLGGKFNEQFF.

The V and J genes are TRBV11-2 and TRBJ2-3; 11 bases are shared with TRBD2. V lost 4 bases, J lost 10 bases, and 4 bases stayed unmatched. CDR3 length equals 13 residues. Germline CDR1 reads SGHAT; CDR2 reads FQNNGV. CDR3 sequence (DNA): TGTGCCAGCAGCTCACTAGCGGGAGCTCCGCAGTATTTT. Encoded protein: CASSSLAGAPQYF.

The sample holds a few counts of this clonotype. The chain has TRBV5-1 and TRBJ1-4, with D possibly being TRBD1 (6 bases). The ends were cut back, 4 bases at V and 7 bases at J, with 14 bases in the middle. CDR1 and CDR2 (germline): SGHRS, YFSETQ. The CDR3 totals 14 residues. CDR3 sequence reads: CASSNGQSFEKLFF. The CDR3 DNA follows: TGCGCCAGCAGCAACGGACAGTCGTTTGAAAAACTGTTTTTT.

This clonotype was found a few times. The rearrangement uses TRBV3-1 and TRBJ2-5; 12 bases are shared with TRBD2. The closer fit of TRBJ2-7 to the DNA end suggests the J call may be wrong. From germline, CDR1 is LGHDT and CDR2 YNNKEL (reference sequence). The CDR3 totals 19 residues. The CDR3 is CASSQVRLAGGPSSGEQYF. As DNA, the CDR3 is TGTGCCAGCAGCCAAGTTAGGCTAGCGGGAGGGCCTTCGTCGGGCGAGCAGTACTTC.

This clonotype has a handful of counts. The rearrangement links TRBV18 to TRBJ2-5; TRBD2 agrees at 8 bases. With 0 bases clipped from V and 2 bases from J, the junction kept 11 bases outside the gene matches. There are 18 residues in the CDR3. Germline assignment: CDR1 KGHSH and CDR2 LQKENI. In nucleotides, the CDR3 is TGTGCCAGCTCACCACCTGGTCGTTTTATAGCGGGACAAGAGACCCAGTACTTC. Translated: CASSPPGRFIAGQETQYF.

The chain recombines TRBV10-3 with TRBJ2-7, with 11 bases aligning to TRBD1. The CDR3 length is 15 residues. J lost 4 bases, V lost 4 bases, and 6 bases had no gene match. Germline assignment: CDR1 ENHRY and CDR2 SYGVKD. CDR3 sequence (DNA): TGTGCCATCAGTGCTCCCCGGGACAGGGGGTACGAGCAGTACTTC. This sequence encodes CAISAPRDRGYEQYF.

In its sample, this clonotype was seen many times. The J gene is TRBJ2-5, the V gene TRBV13, with D possibly TRBD2 on 5 matching bases. V lost 10 bases, J lost 5 bases, and 17 bases lay in between. CDR1 PRHDT and CDR2 FYEKMQ come from the germline V gene (reference sequence). The CDR3 contains 13 residues. Here the CDR3 DNA reads TGTGCCACCCGGGTGAGGGAGCGGGAGACCCAGTACTTC. It specifies CATRVRERETQYF.

This clonotype was counted many times. V gene TRBV7-2 combines with J gene TRBJ2-5; TRBD2 matches at 10 bases. The CDR3 spans 15 residues. The V gene's germline CDR1 is SGHTA and CDR2 FQGNSA. Germline trimming cut 5 bases from V and 4 bases from J; bases unmatched to any gene: 7. CDR3 nucleotides: TGTGCCAGCAGCACCACCCGGACTAGCGGAGAGACCCAGTACTTC. Its protein is CASSTTRTSGETQYF.

The rearrangement uses TRBV3-1 and TRBJ2-1; 8 bases map to TRBD2. Germline assignment: CDR1 LGHDT and CDR2 YNNKEL (reference sequence). V was clipped by 4 bases and J by 4 bases; unmatched bases: 12. The length of the CDR3 is 17 residues. CDR3: CASSPLAGGITYNEQFF. CDR3 in DNA: TGTGCCAGCAGCCCTCTAGCGGGCGGGATAACTTACAATGAGCAGTTCTTC.

The V call is TRBV27, the J call TRBJ2-5, with no clear D. The J call may be incorrect, as the DNA end agrees better with TRBJ2-7. Germline loops: CDR1 MNHEY, CDR2 SMNVEV (reference sequence). CDR3 length: 17 amino acids. The CDR3: CASSPNLGPGASYEQYF. Written as DNA, the CDR3 is TGTGCCAGCAGTCCTAACCTGGGCCCCGGCGCTTCCTACGAGCAGTACTTC.

This sequence joins TRBV29-1 and TRBJ2-5; D unresolved. Trimming left V 7 bases short and J 11 bases short, with 20 bases between. In germline, CDR1 is SQVTM, CDR2 ANQGSEA. The CDR3 runs 12 residues. The CDR3 DNA follows: TGCAGCGGGATAGGGTCCACCTTGGAGCAGTACTTC. It encodes CSGIGSTLEQYF.

This clonotype was detected only a few times. This chain connects TRBV21-1 to TRBJ1-4; TRBD1, as called in the table, went unchecked against the DNA. TRBV21-1 represents a pseudogene. This CDR3 has 15 amino acids. The CDR3 here is CASSKVRDRGLKLFF. CDR3 coding DNA: TGTGCCAGCAGCAAAGTTCGTGACAGGGGACTTAAACTGTTTTTT.

The chain links TRBV28 to TRBJ2-7; 11 nucleotides match TRBD1. V lost 7 bases to trimming and J lost 9 bases; unmatched junction nucleotides: 11. Per germline, CDR1 MDHEN and CDR2 SYDVKM. This CDR3 is 14 amino acids long. The DNA of the CDR3 is TGTGCCAGCACCAAGACCGGGACAGGGGGTATGCAGTACTTC. This translates into CASTKTGTGGMQYF. Based on the CDR3 plus reference TRBV28 and TRBJ2-7, the full variable domain is DVKVTQSSRYLVKRTGEKVFLECVQDMDHENMFWYRQDPGLGLRLIYFSYDVKMKEKGDIPEGYSVSREKKERFSLILESASTNQTSMYLCASTKTGTGGMQYFGPGTRLTVT.

The chain couples TRBV4-3 to TRBJ2-6, with D maybe TRBD1 (6 bases). V lost 1 base, J lost 0 bases, and 13 bases lay in between. Per the germline V gene, CDR1 is LGHNA and CDR2 is YSLEER. This CDR3 is built from 18 residues. In nucleotides, the CDR3 is TGCGCCAGCAGCCAAGGGACAGCGTTCTCCTCTGGGGCCAACGTCCTGACTTTC. It encodes CASSQGTAFSSGANVLTF.

This clonotype has a handful of counts. A junction end diverges from the germline sequence, so it may reflect a read error. The rearrangement joins TRBV18 to TRBJ1-4, with 8 positions matching TRBD1. Germline V gene data show CDR1 as KGHSH and CDR2 as LQKENI. The CDR3 is 16 amino acids. CDR3 residues: CASSPTGVATNEELFF. The CDR3 coding sequence is TGTGCCAGCTCACCGACAGGGGTTGCAACTAATGAAGAACTGTTTTTT.

The chain couples TRBV9 to TRBJ2-3, with TRBD1 identical over 7 bases. The CDR3 loop spans 17 amino acids. Germline CDR1 reads SGDLS; CDR2 reads YYNGEE. The J segment lost 3 bases and the V segment lost 2 bases, leaving 12 bases of the junction unmatched. This chain's CDR3 is CASSVKPGQKTTDTQYF. The CDR3 region has the DNA TGTGCCAGCAGCGTGAAACCGGGACAGAAAACGACAGATACGCAGTATTTT.

This rearrangement joins TRBV6-6 to TRBJ1-4; 9 bases are a match to TRBD1. The CDR3 is 15 residues long. Germline V gene lookup returns CDR1 MNHNY and CDR2 SVGAGI (reference sequence). Unmatched junction bases numbered 2, after V lost 1 base and J lost 5 bases. The CDR3 reads CASSYFGQGNEKLFF. DNA for the CDR3: TGTGCCAGCAGTTACTTTGGACAGGGGAATGAAAAACTGTTTTTT.

The table lists this clonotype with a few counts. V is TRBV6-1 and J is TRBJ2-3, with D tentatively TRBD2 (6 bases). V was pared by 6 bases and J by 2 bases, with 18 bases between. CDR1 MNHNS and CDR2 SASEGT come from the germline V gene. The CDR3 consists of 16 residues. CDR3 in DNA: TGTGCCAGCAGATCGGTCTGGGGAGGAACCACAGATACGCAGTATTTT. The encoded protein is CASRSVWGGTTDTQYF.

The V gene is TRBV27, the J gene TRBJ2-3; the match to TRBD2 covers 9 bases. This CDR3 has 15 amino acids. Germline V gene sequence: CDR1 MNHEY, CDR2 SMNVEV (reference sequence). V lost 3 bases to trimming and J lost 3 bases; unmatched junction nucleotides: 4. DNA of the CDR3: TGTGCCAGCAGTTTGTCTAGCGGGACTACAGATACGCAGTATTTT. Translating gives CASSLSSGTTDTQYF.

This clonotype was seen ten or more times. This chain links TRBV28 with TRBJ2-7; a possible D gene is TRBD2 (6 bases). This CDR3 is 14 amino acids long. Germline-derived CDR1 and CDR2 are MDHEN and SYDVKM. Trimming took off 2 bases at V and 2 bases at J, with 10 bases between the two ends. In nucleotides, the CDR3 is TGTGCCAGCAGTTTAGGCGGGGCCACCTACGAGCAGTACTTC. Its translation is CASSLGGATYEQYF.